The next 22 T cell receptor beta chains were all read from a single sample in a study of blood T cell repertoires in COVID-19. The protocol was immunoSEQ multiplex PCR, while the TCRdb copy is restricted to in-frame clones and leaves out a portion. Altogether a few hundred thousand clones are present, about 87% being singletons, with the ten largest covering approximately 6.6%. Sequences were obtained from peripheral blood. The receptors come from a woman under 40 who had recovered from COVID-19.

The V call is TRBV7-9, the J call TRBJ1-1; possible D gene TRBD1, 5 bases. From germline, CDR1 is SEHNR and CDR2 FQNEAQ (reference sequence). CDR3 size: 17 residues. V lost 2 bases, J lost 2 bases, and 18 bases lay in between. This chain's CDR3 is CASSLPQGRGSNTEAFF. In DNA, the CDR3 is TGTGCCAGCAGCTTACCCCAAGGGCGGGGGAGCAACACTGAAGCTTTCTTT. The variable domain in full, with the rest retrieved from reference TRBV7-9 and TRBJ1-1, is DTGVSQNPRHKITKRGQNVTFRCDPISEHNRLYWYRQTLGQGPEFLTYFQNEAQLEKSRLLSDRFSAERPKGSFSTLEIQRTEQGDSAMYLCASSLPQGRGSNTEAFFGQGTRLTVV.

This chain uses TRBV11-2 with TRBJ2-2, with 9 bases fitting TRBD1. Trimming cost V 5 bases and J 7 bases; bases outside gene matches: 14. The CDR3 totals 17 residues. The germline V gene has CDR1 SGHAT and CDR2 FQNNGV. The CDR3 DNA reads TGTGCCAGCAGCCTAAAGACCGGGACAGGGTATGGCGGGGAGCTGTTTTTT. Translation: CASSLKTGTGYGGELFF.

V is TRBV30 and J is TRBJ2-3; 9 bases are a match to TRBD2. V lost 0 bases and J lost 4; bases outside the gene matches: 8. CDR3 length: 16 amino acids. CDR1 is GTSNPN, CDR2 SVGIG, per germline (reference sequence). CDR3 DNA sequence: TGTGCCTGGAGTGTAGACTGGCGGGGGGGCCCAGATACGCAGTATTTT. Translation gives CAWSVDWRGGPDTQYF.

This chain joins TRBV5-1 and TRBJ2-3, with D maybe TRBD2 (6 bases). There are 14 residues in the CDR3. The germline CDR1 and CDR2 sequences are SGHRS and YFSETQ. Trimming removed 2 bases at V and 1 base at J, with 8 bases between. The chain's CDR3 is CASSFLAGTDTQYF. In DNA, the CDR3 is TGCGCCAGCAGCTTTTTAGCGGGCACAGATACGCAGTATTTT.

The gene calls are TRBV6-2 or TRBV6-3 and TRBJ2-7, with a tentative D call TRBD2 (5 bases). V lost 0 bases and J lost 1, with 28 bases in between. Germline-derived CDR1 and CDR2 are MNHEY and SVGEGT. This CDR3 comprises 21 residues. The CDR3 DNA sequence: TGTGCCAGCAGTTACTCGACTTCAGAAATAATGATCGGGGAAGGGTCCTACGAGCAGTACTTC. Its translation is CASSYSTSEIMIGEGSYEQYF.

The CDR3, as DNA: TGCGCCAGCAGCGAGAACCCAGGGGGTACGTCCTACGAGCAGTACTTC. It is translated as CASSENPGGTSYEQYF. The chain joins TRBV5-1 to TRBJ2-7; 7 bases agree with TRBD1. Germline V gene lookup returns CDR1 SGHRS and CDR2 YFSETQ. The CDR3 sequence is 16 residues long. The ends lost 4 bases at V and 1 base at J; junction bases unmatched: 11.

Written as DNA, the CDR3 is TGCGCCAGCAGCGAGGGACTAGCGGAAAGCACAGATACGCAGTATTTT. The encoded protein is CASSEGLAESTDTQYF. The J gene is TRBJ2-3, the V gene TRBV5-1; 11 nucleotides line up with TRBD2. Germline assignment: CDR1 SGHRS and CDR2 YFSETQ. The trim removed 4 bases at V and 0 bases at J, leaving 4 bases unmatched. The CDR3 is 16 residues long.

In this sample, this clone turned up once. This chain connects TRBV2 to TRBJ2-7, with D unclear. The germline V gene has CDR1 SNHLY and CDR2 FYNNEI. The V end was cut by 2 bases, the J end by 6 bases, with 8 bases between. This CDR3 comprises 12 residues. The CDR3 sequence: CASSELQVEQYF. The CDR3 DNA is TGTGCCAGCAGTGAATTGCAGGTCGAGCAGTACTTC. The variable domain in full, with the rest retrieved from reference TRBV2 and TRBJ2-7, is EPEVTQTPSHQVTQMGQEVILRCVPISNHLYFYWYRQILGQKVEFLVSFYNNEISEKSEIFDDQFSVERPDGSNFTLKIRSTKLEDSAMYFCASSELQVEQYFGPGTRLTVT.

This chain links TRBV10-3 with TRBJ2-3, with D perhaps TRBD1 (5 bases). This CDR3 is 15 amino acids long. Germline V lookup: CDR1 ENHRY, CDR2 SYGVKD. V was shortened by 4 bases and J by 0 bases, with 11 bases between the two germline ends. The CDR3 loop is CAISVQGFSTDTQYF. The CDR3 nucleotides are TGTGCCATCAGTGTGCAGGGCTTTAGCACAGATACGCAGTATTTT.

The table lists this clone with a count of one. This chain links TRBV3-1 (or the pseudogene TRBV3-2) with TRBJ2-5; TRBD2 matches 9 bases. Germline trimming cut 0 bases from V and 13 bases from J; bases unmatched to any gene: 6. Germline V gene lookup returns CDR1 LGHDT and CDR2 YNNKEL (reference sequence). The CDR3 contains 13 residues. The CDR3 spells CASSQDQGTSSYF. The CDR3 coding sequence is TGTGCCAGCAGCCAAGACCAGGGGACTAGCTCGTACTTC.

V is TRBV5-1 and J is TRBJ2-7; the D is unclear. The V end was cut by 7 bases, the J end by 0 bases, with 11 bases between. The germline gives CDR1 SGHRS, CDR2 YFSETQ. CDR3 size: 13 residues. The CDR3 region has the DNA TGCGCCAGCTCTGGCATTGGCTCCTACGAGCAGTACTTC. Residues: CASSGIGSYEQYF.

CDR3 protein: CASLMDRRLEKLFF. The CDR3 nucleotides read TGTGCCAGCCTTATGGACAGGCGTTTGGAAAAACTGTTTTTT. The V gene is TRBV6-5, the J gene TRBJ1-4; 7 positions match TRBD1. The CDR3 runs to 14 residues. V shed 8 bases, J shed 8 bases, and the junction held 11 bases outside the gene matches. Per germline, CDR1 MNHEY and CDR2 SVGAGI.

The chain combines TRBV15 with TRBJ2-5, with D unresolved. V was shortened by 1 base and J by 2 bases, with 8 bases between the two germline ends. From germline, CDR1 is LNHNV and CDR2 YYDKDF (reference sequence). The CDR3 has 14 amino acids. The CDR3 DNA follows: TGTGCCACCAGCAGAGTTGTCAGTCAAGAGACCCAGTACTTC. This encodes CATSRVVSQETQYF.

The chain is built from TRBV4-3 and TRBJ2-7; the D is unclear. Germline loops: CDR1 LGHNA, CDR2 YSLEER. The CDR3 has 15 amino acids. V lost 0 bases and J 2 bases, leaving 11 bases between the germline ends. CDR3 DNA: TGCGCCAGCAGCCAAGATCTCACACGTACCTACGAGCAGTACTTC. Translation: CASSQDLTRTYEQYF.

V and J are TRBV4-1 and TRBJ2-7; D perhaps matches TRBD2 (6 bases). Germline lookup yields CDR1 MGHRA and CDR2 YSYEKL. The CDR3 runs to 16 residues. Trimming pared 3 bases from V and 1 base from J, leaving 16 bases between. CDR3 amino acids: CASSQAPGLPSYEQYF. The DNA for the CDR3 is TGCGCCAGCAGCCAGGCTCCGGGACTCCCTTCCTACGAGCAGTACTTC.

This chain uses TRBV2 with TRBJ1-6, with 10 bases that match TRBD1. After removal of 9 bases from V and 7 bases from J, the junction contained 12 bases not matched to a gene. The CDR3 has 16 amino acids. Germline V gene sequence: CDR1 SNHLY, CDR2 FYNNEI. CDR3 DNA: TGTGCCAGTATCCCGGGACAGGGGTCGAGGAATTCACCCCTCCACTTT. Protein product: CASIPGQGSRNSPLHF.

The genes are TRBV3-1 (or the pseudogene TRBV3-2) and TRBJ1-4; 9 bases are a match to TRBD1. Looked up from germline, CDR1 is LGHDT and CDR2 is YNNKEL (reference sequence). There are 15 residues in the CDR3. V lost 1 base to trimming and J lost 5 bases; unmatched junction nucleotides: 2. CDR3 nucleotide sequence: TGTGCCAGCAGCCAAGTGGGGACAGGGAATGAAAAACTGTTTTTT. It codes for CASSQVGTGNEKLFF.

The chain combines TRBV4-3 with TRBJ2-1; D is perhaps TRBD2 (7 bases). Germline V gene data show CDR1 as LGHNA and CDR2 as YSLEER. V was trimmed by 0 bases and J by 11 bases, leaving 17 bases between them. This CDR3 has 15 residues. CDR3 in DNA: TGCGCCAGCAGCCAAGAGCCGCGGGGGCCCCTAAAGCAGTTCTTC. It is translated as CASSQEPRGPLKQFF.

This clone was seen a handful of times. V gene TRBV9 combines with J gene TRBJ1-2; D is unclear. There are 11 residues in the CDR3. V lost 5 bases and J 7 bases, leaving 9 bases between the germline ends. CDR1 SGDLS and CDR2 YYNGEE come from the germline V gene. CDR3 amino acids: CASSRDRGYTF. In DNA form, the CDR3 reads TGTGCCAGCAGTCGAGATCGTGGCTACACCTTC.

CDR3: CSASELAGGVTSTDTQYF. The CDR3 coding sequence is TGCAGTGCTAGTGAGCTAGCGGGGGGGGTTACTAGCACAGATACGCAGTATTTT. V gene TRBV20-1 combines with J gene TRBJ2-3; 12 bases fit TRBD2. V was clipped by 3 bases and J by 0 bases; unmatched bases: 10. The CDR3 is 18 residues long. The germline CDR1 and CDR2 sequences are DFQATT and SNEGSKA (reference sequence).

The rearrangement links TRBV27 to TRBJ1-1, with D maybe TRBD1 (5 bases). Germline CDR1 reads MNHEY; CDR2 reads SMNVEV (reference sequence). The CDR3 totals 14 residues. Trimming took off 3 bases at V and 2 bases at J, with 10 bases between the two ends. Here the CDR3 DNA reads TGTGCCAGCAGTTTGGCGGGACCTAACACTGAAGCTTTCTTT. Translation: CASSLAGPNTEAFF.

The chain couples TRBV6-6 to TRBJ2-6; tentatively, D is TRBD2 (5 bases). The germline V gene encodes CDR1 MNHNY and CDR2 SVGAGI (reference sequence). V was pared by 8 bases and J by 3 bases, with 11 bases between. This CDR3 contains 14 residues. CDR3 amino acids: CASVEGSGANVLTF. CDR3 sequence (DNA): TGTGCCAGCGTCGAGGGAAGTGGGGCCAACGTCCTGACTTTC.